Below, 27 T cell receptor beta chains from the same sample are listed, as sequenced in a study of blood T cell repertoires in COVID-19. TCRdb keeps only in-frame clones here, not all; method: immunoSEQ multiplex PCR. The sample holds more than 95,000 clones, about 85% seen once. The sample comprised peripheral blood. The receptors derive from a woman of 80 years or more with COVID-19, enrolled during active disease.

This clone was seen a handful of times. This chain links TRBV7-2 with TRBJ1-5; maybe TRBD1 (6 bases). The CDR3 sequence is 15 residues long. The ends were cut back, 5 bases at V and 2 bases at J, with 13 bases in the middle. The germline gives CDR1 SGHTA, CDR2 FQGNSA. The CDR3 sequence: CASSPNSGGNQPQHF. The CDR3, as DNA: TGTGCCAGCAGCCCGAACTCAGGGGGCAATCAGCCCCAGCATTTT.

V is TRBV6-2 or TRBV6-3 and J is TRBJ2-3; D perhaps matches TRBD2 (6 bases). CDR1 is MNHEY, CDR2 SVGEGT, per germline. The CDR3 spans 14 residues. Trimming left V 5 bases short and J 5 bases short, with 14 bases between. DNA of the CDR3: TGTGCCAGCAGTCTCGCCGGGAGTCTAGATACGCAGTATTTT. Protein sequence: CASSLAGSLDTQYF.

The chain recombines TRBV4-1 with TRBJ1-2, with 9 bases that match TRBD1. Germline trimming cut 4 bases from V and 4 bases from J; bases unmatched to any gene: 4. The CDR3 consists of 14 residues. Looked up from germline, CDR1 is MGHRA and CDR2 is YSYEKL. The DNA for the CDR3 is TGCGCCAGCAGCCGACCGGACAGGGGCTATGGCTACACCTTC. Amino acid sequence: CASSRPDRGYGYTF.

J is TRBJ1-4 and V is TRBV4-3, with TRBD1 matching over 10 bases. The CDR3 runs to 14 residues. Germline loops: CDR1 LGHNA, CDR2 YSLEER. Trimming took 5 bases from V and 8 from J; bases not matched to a gene: 5. This CDR3 reads CASSADRGLEKLFF. For the CDR3, the DNA is TGCGCCAGCAGCGCAGACAGGGGGCTAGAAAAACTGTTTTTT.

The chain combines TRBV7-2 with TRBJ2-5, with 9 bases that match TRBD1. CDR3 length: 14 residues. Germline CDR1 and CDR2: SGHTA and FQGNSA. The J segment lost 6 bases and the V segment lost 4 bases, leaving 6 bases of the junction unmatched. The CDR3 protein is CASSSGTGHKTQYF. The CDR3 coding sequence is TGTGCCAGCAGCTCCGGGACAGGGCATAAGACCCAGTACTTC.

This chain joins TRBV2 and TRBJ2-3, with 7 bases lining up with TRBD2. Germline V gives CDR1 SNHLY, CDR2 FYNNEI. J lost 6 bases, V lost 2 bases, and 8 bases had no gene match. The CDR3 runs 15 residues. The CDR3 loop reads CASSELAALADTQYF. CDR3 bases: TGTGCCAGCAGTGAACTAGCGGCCCTGGCGGATACGCAGTATTTT.

The V and J genes are TRBV5-8 and TRBJ2-2; 9 nucleotides match TRBD2. Germline CDR1 is SGHTS and CDR2 is YDEGEE. V trimming: 4 bases; J trimming: 5 bases; junction bases outside the gene matches: 6. The CDR3 covers 15 residues. CDR3 residues: CASSQGSGRTGELFF. CDR3 in DNA: TGTGCCAGCAGCCAAGGTAGCGGGAGAACCGGGGAGCTGTTTTTT.

The chain employs TRBV27 and TRBJ2-7; TRBD2 matches at 10 bases. Per the germline V gene, CDR1 is MNHEY and CDR2 is SMNVEV (reference sequence). The CDR3 spans 17 residues. The V gene end was trimmed by 10 bases and the J gene end by 3 bases; junction bases not matched to a gene: 18. The CDR3 region is CATPQGEVLAGHYEQYF. The CDR3 DNA reads TGTGCCACCCCACAGGGGGAAGTACTAGCGGGACACTACGAGCAGTACTTC.

This rearrangement joins TRBV9 to TRBJ2-5; D perhaps matches TRBD1 (5 bases). Trimming took 0 bases from V and 4 from J, leaving 7 bases between them. Germline V lookup: CDR1 SGDLS, CDR2 YYNGEE. This CDR3 region has 13 residues. CDR3 protein: CASSVAQGETQYF. Here the CDR3 DNA reads TGTGCCAGCAGCGTAGCCCAGGGAGAGACCCAGTACTTC.

The DNA of the CDR3 is TGCGCCAGCAGCTTGTCTCAGGCCTATGGCTACACCTTC. Its translation is CASSLSQAYGYTF. This rearrangement joins TRBV5-1 to TRBJ1-2; D unclear. Per the germline V gene, CDR1 is SGHRS and CDR2 is YFSETQ. The CDR3 has 13 residues. Trimming stripped 1 base from V and 4 bases from J, with 8 bases between.

The CDR3 sequence is CASSVGSSGSSEQFF. DNA of the CDR3: TGTGCCAGCAGCGTAGGATCTAGCGGGAGTAGTGAGCAGTTCTTC. The chain recombines TRBV9 with TRBJ2-1; 10 nucleotides line up with TRBD2. CDR1 and CDR2 (germline): SGDLS, YYNGEE. The CDR3 contains 15 residues. V dropped 0 bases and J dropped 9; count of bases not matched to a gene: 6.

This chain connects TRBV7-9 to TRBJ2-7; 16 bases are a match to TRBD2. Looked up from germline, CDR1 is SEHNR and CDR2 is FQNEAQ (reference sequence). The CDR3 has 17 residues. V trimming: 5 bases; J trimming: 3 bases; junction bases outside the gene matches: 7. The CDR3, as DNA: TGTGCCAGCAGCCCGGGACTAGCGGGAGGGCTCCTCTACGAGCAGTACTTC. This encodes CASSPGLAGGLLYEQYF.

This clone was seen a handful of times. The J gene is TRBJ1-3, the V gene TRBV27; TRBD1 matches at 9 bases. The CDR3 spans 16 residues. V was pared by 4 bases and J by 4 bases, with 8 bases of the junction left unmatched. CDR1 is MNHEY and CDR2 is SMNVEV in the germline V gene (reference sequence). The CDR3 DNA sequence: TGTGCCAGCAGTTCAGGGACAGGGAAAAGAGGAAACACCATATATTTT. This gives the protein CASSSGTGKRGNTIYF.

The chain employs TRBV9 and TRBJ2-7; weak D call: TRBD1 (6 bases). From germline, CDR1 is SGDLS and CDR2 YYNGEE. The CDR3 covers 14 residues. V was clipped by 4 bases and J by 3 bases, with 14 bases between them. CDR3 protein: CASSPGRGSYEQYF. CDR3 nucleotide sequence: TGTGCCAGCAGCCCCGGCAGGGGAAGCTACGAGCAGTACTTC.

The CDR3 DNA is TGTGCCAGCAGTGAAGTCGAGGTAGCCAAAAACATTCAGTACTTC. It specifies CASSEVEVAKNIQYF. The rearrangement links TRBV2 to TRBJ2-4, with D hard to call. The V gene's germline CDR1 is SNHLY and CDR2 FYNNEI. The CDR3 is made up of 15 amino acids. Deletions cut 1 base from V and 0 bases from J, with 7 bases between. The full variable domain, rest sourced from reference TRBV2 and TRBJ2-4, is EPEVTQTPSHQVTQMGQEVILRCVPISNHLYFYWYRQILGQKVEFLVSFYNNEISEKSEIFDDQFSVERPDGSNFTLKIRSTKLEDSAMYFCASSEVEVAKNIQYFGAGTRLSVL.

On this clone itself: Other DNA variants within this sample encode the same CDR3. The chain combines TRBV9 with TRBJ2-7; 9 bases map to TRBD1. The CDR3 has 16 residues. Germline V lookup: CDR1 SGDLS, CDR2 YYNGEE. J lost 1 base, V lost 4 bases, and 9 bases had no gene match. Here the CDR3 DNA reads TGTGCCAGCAGCCCCTCGGGCGGGACAGGGTCCTACGAGCAGTACTTC. Protein: CASSPSGGTGSYEQYF.

This sequence joins TRBV15 and TRBJ1-2; 7 nucleotides match TRBD1. The CDR3 length is 16 residues. The germline V gene encodes CDR1 LNHNV and CDR2 YYDKDF (reference sequence). V was clipped by 1 base and J by 2 bases; unmatched bases: 7. For the CDR3, the DNA is TGTGCCACCAGCAGAGGGAGGGACAGCGGGAACTATGGCTACACCTTC. Amino acid sequence: CATSRGRDSGNYGYTF.

The V gene is TRBV19, the J gene TRBJ2-5, with 7 nucleotides matching TRBD1. J gave up 5 bases and V 3 bases, and 6 bases lay outside the gene matches. The CDR3 has 14 residues. Germline V gene sequence: CDR1 LNHDA, CDR2 SQIVND (reference sequence). CDR3 protein: CASSIRGGDETQYF. For the CDR3, the DNA is TGTGCCAGTAGTATTAGAGGGGGCGATGAGACCCAGTACTTC.

The chain employs TRBV19 and TRBJ1-1; D perhaps matches TRBD1 (5 bases). CDR3 length equals 13 residues. V was shortened by 8 bases and J by 0 bases, with 10 bases between the two germline ends. Germline V gene data show CDR1 as LNHDA and CDR2 as SQIVND (reference sequence). The CDR3 loop is CASRRDLNTEAFF. DNA of the CDR3: TGTGCCAGTCGCAGGGACTTGAACACTGAAGCTTTCTTT.

This sequence joins TRBV19 and TRBJ2-3; D might be TRBD2 (6 bases). Germline assignment: CDR1 LNHDA and CDR2 SQIVND (reference sequence). CDR3 length: 14 residues. Trimming pared 7 bases from V and 6 bases from J, leaving 17 bases between. CDR3 DNA sequence: TGTGCCAGTAACCCGGGACTCACCTACGATACGCAGTATTTT. Translated: CASNPGLTYDTQYF.

The chain couples TRBV11-2 to TRBJ2-7, with D hard to call. Germline CDR1 SGHAT, CDR2 FQNNGV. V lost 1 base to trimming and J lost 3 bases, with 7 bases between them. This CDR3 is 13 amino acids long. The CDR3 nucleotides read TGTGCCAGCAGCTTAGGAACAGACTACGAGCAGTACTTC. This gives the protein CASSLGTDYEQYF.

The table lists this clone with a count of one. This chain joins TRBV7-2 and TRBJ2-6; 9 bases are shared with TRBD1. CDR1 SGHTA and CDR2 FQGNSA come from the germline V gene. This CDR3 contains 16 residues. V gave up 5 bases and J gave up 6 bases; unmatched junction bases: 8. CDR3 DNA: TGTGCCAGCAGCCCAGGGGGACAGGGCCTGGCCAACGTCCTGACTTTC. Its protein product is CASSPGGQGLANVLTF.

This sequence joins TRBV10-3 and TRBJ2-7; 10 nucleotides line up with TRBD2. The CDR3 sequence is 13 residues long. V gave up 7 bases and J gave up 6 bases; unmatched junction bases: 6. Germline V CDR1 and CDR2: ENHRY, SYGVKD. The chain's CDR3 is CAITNLAGAEQYF. CDR3 DNA sequence: TGTGCCATCACCAATCTAGCGGGAGCCGAGCAGTACTTC.

V and J are TRBV7-8 and TRBJ1-1, with D possibly being TRBD1 (5 bases). The CDR3 has 15 amino acids. Trimming took off 3 bases at V and 0 bases at J, with 11 bases between the two ends. Germline values: CDR1 SGHVS, CDR2 FQNEAQ. The CDR3 DNA sequence: TGTGCCAGCAGCTTCTTTGACAGCGTGAACACTGAAGCTTTCTTT. Its translation: CASSFFDSVNTEAFF.

The V and J genes are TRBV25-1 and TRBJ2-4; D might be TRBD2 (5 bases). CDR1 and CDR2 from the germline V gene are MGHDK and SYGVNS. V was trimmed by 5 bases and J by 1 base, leaving 9 bases between them. This CDR3 spans 14 amino acids. CDR3 nucleotides: TGTGCCAGCAGTAAGGCGGGCGCCAAAAACATTCAGTACTTC. It is translated as CASSKAGAKNIQYF.

The rearrangement joins TRBV19 to TRBJ1-5; tentatively, D is TRBD1 (5 bases). This CDR3 has 16 residues. Germline lookup yields CDR1 LNHDA and CDR2 SQIVND (reference sequence). V lost 0 bases and J 11 bases, leaving 20 bases between the germline ends. CDR3 in amino acids: CASSIDQGVVRMTQHF. CDR3 nucleotides: TGTGCCAGTAGTATAGACCAGGGTGTTGTCAGGATGACCCAGCATTTT.

This clone has just a few counts. The chain recombines TRBV6-5 with TRBJ2-5; D perhaps matches TRBD2 (6 bases). The CDR3 length is 12 residues. Looked up from germline, CDR1 is MNHEY and CDR2 is SVGAGI. V was shortened by 7 bases and J by 7 bases, with 13 bases between the two germline ends. Here the CDR3 reads CASIGEAGTQYF. The CDR3 region has the DNA TGTGCCAGCATTGGGGAGGCAGGGACCCAGTACTTC.